Relative to its sample, the clone carrying this TCR beta chain is medium-sized (0.01 to 0.1%). Its antigen is as yet unknown. The data belong to a study of spatial heterogeneity in lung cancer. Study-wide results and limits: Tumor mutation count correlated with how many alpha and beta TCRs expanded intratumorally.

CDR3 size: 16 residues. V dropped 3 bases and J dropped 1; count of bases not matched to a gene: 5. The germline gives CDR1 MDHEN, CDR2 SYDVKM. Via MiXCR, TCRdb re-called the 5' RACE reads, giving one row per CDR3 protein. The data contain fewer than 15,000 distinct CDR3 sequences, approximately 7% of them singletons. Time point denoted: sample taken at primary tumor resection. The 72 donors had untreated early-stage non-small cell lung cancer. This chain uses TRBV28 with TRBJ2-4; 8 bases align to TRBD2. The sample in question was lung tumor tissue, obtained at surgery. The clonotype was recovered from a female donor with early-stage non-small cell lung cancer. The CDR3 spells CASSFAGGAAKNIQYF. DNA for the CDR3: TGTGCCAGCAGTTTTGCGGGGGGTGCGGCCAAAAACATTCAGTACTTC.